A selection of T cell receptor beta chains follows, all from one sample in a study of response to subunit inactivated influenza vaccine. MiXCR, applied by TCRdb to the RT-PCR reads, yields one record per CDR3 protein. The table lists roughly 760,000 distinct CDR3 sequences, less than 25% of them singletons, with 9.5% to 13% in the top ten. The specimen was PBMCs from blood, collected around 5 days after vaccination. Receptors were obtained from a man aged 45-65 years who received an inactivated influenza vaccine. CDR3s include the opening cysteine and the closing phenylalanine or tryptophan. A D gene is named only where the DNA matches it firmly. Clone size appears in some rows only: once, few, many, or a class for an expanded clone.

D gene	V gene	J gene	CDR3 length	clone size	CDR3 DNA	CDR3 protein
TRBD2	TRBV6-5	TRBJ2-7	17	few	TGTGCCAGCAGTTACTCGATTTCGGCTAGCGGGACCTACGAGCAGTACTTC	CASSYSISASGTYEQYF
TRBD1	TRBV27	TRBJ2-5	16	few	TGTGCCAGCAGTTCGTTGGACAGGGGTGCTTACGAGACCCAGTACTTC	CASSSLDRGAYETQYF
-	TRBV5-4	TRBJ2-5	14	-	TGTGCCAGCAGCTACAGGGATTACGGAGAGACCCAGTACTTC	CASSYRDYGETQYF
-	TRBV12-3/TRBV12-4	TRBJ1-5	14	-	TGTGCCAGCACCCCAGGTGGGACAAGGCAGCCCCAGCATTTT	CASTPGGTRQPQHF
-	TRBV25-1	TRBJ1-6	15	-	TGTGCCAGCAGTGAATTAGGACAGCTTAATTCACCCCTCCACTTT	CASSELGQLNSPLHF
TRBD2	TRBV4-3	TRBJ2-7	13	-	TGCGCCAGCAGTCGGAGCGGGGCCTACGAGCAGTACTTC	CASSRSGAYEQYF
TRBD2	TRBV19	TRBJ2-3	17	-	TGTGCCAGTAGTGGTCGACTAGCGGGGGGTCGCACAGATACGCAGTATTTT	CASSGRLAGGRTDTQYF
-	TRBV4-2	TRBJ2-5	16	few	TGTGCCAGCAGCCAAGTTTATAACGGAAGGGAAGAGACCCAGTACTTC	CASSQVYNGREETQYF
-	TRBV12-3/TRBV12-4	TRBJ2-4	12	few	TGTGCCAGCAGTTCGGCCTCAGCCATTCAGTACTTC	CASSSASAIQYF
TRBD2	TRBV5-6	TRBJ2-2	14	-	TGTGCCAGCATCGGCGGGAGGGGAACCGGGGAGCTGTTTTTT	CASIGGRGTGELFF
-	TRBV30	TRBJ1-1	13	few	TGTGCCTGGAGTGTTGGAGGAGGCACTGAAGCTTTCTTT	CAWSVGGGTEAFF
-	TRBV20-1	TRBJ2-1	15	-	TGCAGTGCTAGAGACGACAGGCCTTCCTACAATGAGCAGTTCTTC	CSARDDRPSYNEQFF
-	TRBV7-2	TRBJ2-7	14	many	TGTGCCAGCAGCTTAGGGCTACGTTCCTACGAGCAGTACTTC	CASSLGLRSYEQYF
-	TRBV10-2	TRBJ1-4	15	-	TGCGCCAGCAGTGATTTGGGGAAAGGCAATGAAAAACTGTTTTTT	CASSDLGKGNEKLFF
-	TRBV11-2	TRBJ2-5	12	-	TGTGCCAGCAGCTTAGATCAGGGGACCCAGTACTTC	CASSLDQGTQYF
-	TRBV7-2	TRBJ1-4	14	-	TGTGCCAGCAGCTTAGAAGTTGTGGGGGCCAGACTGTTTTTT	CASSLEVVGARLFF
-	TRBV7-9	TRBJ2-7	16	few	TGTGCCAGCAGCTTAGTCGCGGGCGCGAGGTCCTACGAGCAGTACTTC	CASSLVAGARSYEQYF
-	TRBV7-2	TRBJ1-2	14	-	TGTGCCAGCAGCTTGCCGAGGGGGGCCACCGGCTACACCTTC	CASSLPRGATGYTF
TRBD1	TRBV18	TRBJ1-2	15	few	TGTGCCAGCTCACCAGACAGGGATCGGCACTATGGCTACACCTTC	CASSPDRDRHYGYTF
TRBD2	TRBV4-2	TRBJ2-7	18	few	TGTGCCAGCAGCCAGCCTACTAGCGGGGGGGAGTATTCCTACGAGCAGTACTTC	CASSQPTSGGEYSYEQYF
TRBD2	TRBV7-6	TRBJ2-2	18	few	TGTGCCAGCAGCTTAGCGCTATTCTTAGCGGGACGAACCGGGGAGCTGTTTTTT	CASSLALFLAGRTGELFF
-	TRBV7-6	TRBJ1-2	13	-	TGTGCCAGCAGCGCCGAACAGAACTATGGCTACACCTTC	CASSAEQNYGYTF
-	TRBV7-2	TRBJ1-2	15	few	TGTGCCAGCAGCTTAGACGGCGCAGGGGACTATGGCTACACCTTC	CASSLDGAGDYGYTF
TRBD1	TRBV7-9	TRBJ2-3	15	few	TGTGCCAGCAGCTTAGGTGGGACAGATGCAGATACGCAGTATTTT	CASSLGGTDADTQYF
-	TRBV5-5	TRBJ1-1	15	-	TGTGCCAGCAGCTTGCTGGCTGACCTGCGCGCTGAAGCTTTCTTT	CASSLLADLRAEAFF
TRBD1	TRBV7-2	TRBJ2-7	13	few	TGTGCCAGCAGCTGGGGGACAGGGCTCGAGCAGTACTTC	CASSWGTGLEQYF
-	TRBV29-1	TRBJ2-5	14	-	TGCAGCGTTGCCCTGGGTAGCGGACAAGAGACCCAGTACTTC	CSVALGSGQETQYF
-	TRBV5-1	TRBJ1-6	16	-	TGCGCCAGCAGCTTGCAAGAGAGCTCCTATAATTCACCCCTCCACTTT	CASSLQESSYNSPLHF
-	TRBV29-1	TRBJ2-5	15	-	TGCAGCGTTGAAGTTAGAGGGCTAGCGAGCGAGACCCAGTACTTC	CSVEVRGLASETQYF
TRBD1	TRBV29-1	TRBJ2-7	14	few	TGCAGCGTCAAAGGGGACAGGGGGTTTTCCGAGCAGTACTTC	CSVKGDRGFSEQYF
-	TRBV7-9	TRBJ1-2	14	few	TGTGCCAGCAGCTTAGAGATTGGGGTAGATGGCTACACCTTC	CASSLEIGVDGYTF
-	TRBV5-6	TRBJ2-3	14	many	TGTGCCAGCAGCTTTCGGCGTCCCACAGATACGCAGTATTTT	CASSFRRPTDTQYF
-	TRBV7-2	TRBJ2-7	15	-	TGTGCCAGCAGCCCAATGGGCGGGATCCTCTACGAGCAGTACTTC	CASSPMGGILYEQYF
-	TRBV7-2	TRBJ2-1	15	few	TGTGCCAGCAGCTTAAATTCCGGGACACCCAATGAGCAGTTCTTC	CASSLNSGTPNEQFF
-	TRBV5-1	TRBJ2-2	16	few	TGCGCCAGCAGCTTGGCCGGGGCAGTGGGAACCGGGGAGCTGTTTTTT	CASSLAGAVGTGELFF
-	TRBV4-3	TRBJ2-1	16	-	TGCGCCAGCAGCCAAGAGGTTAACCGGAGGAACAATGAGCAGTTCTTC	CASSQEVNRRNNEQFF
-	TRBV7-2	TRBJ2-3	13	many	TGTGCCAGCAGACAGGGTTCCACAGATACGCAGTATTTT	CASRQGSTDTQYF
-	TRBV19	TRBJ2-2	15	-	TGTGCCAGTAGTACAGGGGCTCTAGTTTCCGGGGAGCTGTTTTTT	CASSTGALVSGELFF
TRBD1	TRBV5-1	TRBJ2-7	15	-	TGCGCCAGCAGCCCCGGGACAGCTTTCTCCTACGAGCAGTACTTC	CASSPGTAFSYEQYF
-	TRBV7-2	TRBJ2-3	14	once	TGTGCCAGCACAACTCGGGGGCACACAGATACGCAGTATTTT	CASTTRGHTDTQYF
-	TRBV7-2	TRBJ2-7	15	few	TGTGCCAGCAGCTTACCGAACAGGGCCACCTACGAGCAGTACTTC	CASSLPNRATYEQYF
-	TRBV6-1	TRBJ2-1	13	few	TGTGCCAGCAGCGGAGGGAGATACAATGAGCAGTTCTTC	CASSGGRYNEQFF
-	TRBV6-2/TRBV6-3	TRBJ1-1	15	-	TGTGCCAGCAGTTACCCGACAGGAGGGAACACTGAAGCTTTCTTT	CASSYPTGGNTEAFF
-	TRBV20-1	TRBJ1-2	11	-	TGCAGTGCTAGAGCAGGGGATGGCTACACCTTC	CSARAGDGYTF
-	TRBV4-3	TRBJ2-7	14	few	TGCGCCAGCAGCCAAGAAAGTTTCACCTACGAGCAGTACTTC	CASSQESFTYEQYF
-	TRBV6-5	TRBJ1-1	14	few	TGTGCCAGCAGCTACCGGGCTCCGAACACTGAAGCTTTCTTT	CASSYRAPNTEAFF
TRBD2	TRBV4-2	TRBJ2-2	16	-	TGTGCCAGCAGCCAAGAGATGGGGACTATCCCCGGGGAGCTGTTTTTT	CASSQEMGTIPGELFF
-	TRBV10-2	TRBJ1-1	13	-	TGCGCCAGCAGTGAGTCGAGTCGAACTGAAGCTTTCTTT	CASSESSRTEAFF
TRBD1	TRBV12-3/TRBV12-4	TRBJ2-7	13	many	TGTGCCAGCAGTAAAGACAGGGCCTACGAGCAGTACTTC	CASSKDRAYEQYF
-	TRBV28	TRBJ2-3	16	-	TGTGCCAGCAGGACGGGGGGCGAGGTGGGCACAGATACGCAGTATTTT	CASRTGGEVGTDTQYF
TRBD1	TRBV4-3	TRBJ2-7	15	many	TGCGCCAGCAGCCAAGGTGACAGGGGAAGCTACGAGCAGTACTTC	CASSQGDRGSYEQYF
TRBD2	TRBV12-3/TRBV12-4	TRBJ2-5	16	few	TGTGCCAGCAGTTCCGGGACTAGCGGGGGTAAAGCGGCCCAGTACTTC	CASSSGTSGGKAAQYF
-	TRBV20-1	TRBJ1-5	14	few	TGCAGTGCTAGAGATCTACAGGGAGATCAGCCCCAGCATTTT	CSARDLQGDQPQHF